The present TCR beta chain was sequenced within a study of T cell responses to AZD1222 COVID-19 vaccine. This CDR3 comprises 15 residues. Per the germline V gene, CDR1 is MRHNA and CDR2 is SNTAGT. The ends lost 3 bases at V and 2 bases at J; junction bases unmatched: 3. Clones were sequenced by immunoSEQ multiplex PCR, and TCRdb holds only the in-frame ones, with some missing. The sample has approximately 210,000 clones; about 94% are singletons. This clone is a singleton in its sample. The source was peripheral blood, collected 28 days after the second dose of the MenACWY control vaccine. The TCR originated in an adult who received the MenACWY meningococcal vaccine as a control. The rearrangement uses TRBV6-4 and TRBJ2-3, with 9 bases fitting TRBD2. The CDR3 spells CASSEGGGATDTQYF. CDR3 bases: TGTGCCAGCAGTGAAGGCGGGGGGGCCACAGATACGCAGTATTTT.